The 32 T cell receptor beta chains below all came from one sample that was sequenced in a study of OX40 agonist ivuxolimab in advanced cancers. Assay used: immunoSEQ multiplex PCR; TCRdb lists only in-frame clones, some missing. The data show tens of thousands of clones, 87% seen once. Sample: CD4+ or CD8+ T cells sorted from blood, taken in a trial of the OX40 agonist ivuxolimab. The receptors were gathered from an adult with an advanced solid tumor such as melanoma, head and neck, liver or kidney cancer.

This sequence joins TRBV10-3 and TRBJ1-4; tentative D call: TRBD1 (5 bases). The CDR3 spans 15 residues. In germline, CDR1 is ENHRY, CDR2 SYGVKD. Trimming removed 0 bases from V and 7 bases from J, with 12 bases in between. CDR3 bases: TGTGCCATCAGTGAGTCGCGAGGGGAGCGTGAAAAACTGTTTTTT. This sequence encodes CAISESRGEREKLFF.

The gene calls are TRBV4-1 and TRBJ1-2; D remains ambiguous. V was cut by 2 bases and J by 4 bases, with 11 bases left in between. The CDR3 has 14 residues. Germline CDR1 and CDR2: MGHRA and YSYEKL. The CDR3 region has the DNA TGCGCCAGCAGCCAACCGGGAACACGCTATGGCTACACCTTC. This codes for CASSQPGTRYGYTF.

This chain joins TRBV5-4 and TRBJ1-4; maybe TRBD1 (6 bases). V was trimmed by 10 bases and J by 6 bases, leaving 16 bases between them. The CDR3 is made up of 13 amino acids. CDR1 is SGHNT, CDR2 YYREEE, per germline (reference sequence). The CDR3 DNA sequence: TGTGCCGTAGCACAGGGTCCTGATGAAAAACTGTTTTTT. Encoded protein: CAVAQGPDEKLFF.

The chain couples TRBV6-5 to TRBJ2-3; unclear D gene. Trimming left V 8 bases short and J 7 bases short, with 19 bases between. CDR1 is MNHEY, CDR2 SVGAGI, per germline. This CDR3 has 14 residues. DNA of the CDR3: TGTGCCAGCTATCCTGGTGCGGCCTCAAATACGCAGTATTTT. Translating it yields CASYPGAASNTQYF.

CDR3 amino acids: CASSLGGSLPTDTQYF. The CDR3 DNA follows: TGTGCCAGCAGCTTGGGCGGGAGCCTCCCCACAGATACGCAGTATTTT. The V and J genes are TRBV5-4 and TRBJ2-3; 7 bases are shared with TRBD2. The CDR3 is made up of 16 amino acids. The germline V gene encodes CDR1 SGHNT and CDR2 YYREEE (reference sequence). With V trimmed by 0 bases and J by 2 bases, 6 bases remained unmatched.

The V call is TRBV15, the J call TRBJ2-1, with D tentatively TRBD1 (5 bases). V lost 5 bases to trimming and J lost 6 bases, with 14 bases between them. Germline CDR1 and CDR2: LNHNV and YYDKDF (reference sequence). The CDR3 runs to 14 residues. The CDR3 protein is CATSEGVLPNEQFF. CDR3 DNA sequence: TGTGCCACCAGCGAAGGGGTCCTCCCCAATGAGCAGTTCTTC.

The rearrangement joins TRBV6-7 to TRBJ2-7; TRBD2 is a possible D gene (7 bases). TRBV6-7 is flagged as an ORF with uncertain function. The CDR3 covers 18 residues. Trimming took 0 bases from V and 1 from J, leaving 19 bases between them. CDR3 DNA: TGTGCCAGCAGTTACTCGATAAGGGGGGGATTAAGTTCCTACGAGCAGTACTTC. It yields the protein CASSYSIRGGLSSYEQYF.

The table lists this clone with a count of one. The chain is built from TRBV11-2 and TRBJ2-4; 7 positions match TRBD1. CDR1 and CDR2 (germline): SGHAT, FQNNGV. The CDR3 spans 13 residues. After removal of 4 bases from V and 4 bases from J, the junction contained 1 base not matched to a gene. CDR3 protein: CASSSGQKNIQYF. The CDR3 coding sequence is TGTGCCAGCAGCTCGGGACAGAAAAACATTCAGTACTTC. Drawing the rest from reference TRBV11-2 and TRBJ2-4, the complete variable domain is EAGVAQSPRYKIIEKRQSVAFWCNPISGHATLYWYQQILGQGPKLLIQFQNNGVVDDSQLPKDRFSAERLKGVDSTLKIQPAKLEDSAVYLCASSSGQKNIQYFGAGTRLSVL.

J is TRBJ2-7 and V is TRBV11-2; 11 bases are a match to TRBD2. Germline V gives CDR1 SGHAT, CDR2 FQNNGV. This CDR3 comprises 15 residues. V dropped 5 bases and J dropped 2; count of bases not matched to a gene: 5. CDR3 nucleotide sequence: TGTGCCAGCAGCGTCCTAGCGGGAGGAACCTACGAGCAGTACTTC. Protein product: CASSVLAGGTYEQYF. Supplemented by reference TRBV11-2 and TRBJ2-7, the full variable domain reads EAGVAQSPRYKIIEKRQSVAFWCNPISGHATLYWYQQILGQGPKLLIQFQNNGVVDDSQLPKDRFSAERLKGVDSTLKIQPAKLEDSAVYLCASSVLAGGTYEQYFGPGTRLTVT.

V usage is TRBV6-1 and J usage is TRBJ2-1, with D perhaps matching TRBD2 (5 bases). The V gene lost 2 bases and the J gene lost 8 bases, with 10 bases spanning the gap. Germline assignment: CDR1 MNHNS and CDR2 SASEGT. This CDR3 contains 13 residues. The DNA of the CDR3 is TGTGCCAGCAGTGAAATGAGAGGGTATGAGCAGTTCTTC. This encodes CASSEMRGYEQFF.

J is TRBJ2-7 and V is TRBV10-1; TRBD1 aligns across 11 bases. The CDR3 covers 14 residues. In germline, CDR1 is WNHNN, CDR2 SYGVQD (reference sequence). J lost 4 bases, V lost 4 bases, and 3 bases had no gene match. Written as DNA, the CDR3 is TGCGCCAGCAGTGGGACAGGGGGCTCGTACGAGCAGTACTTC. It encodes CASSGTGGSYEQYF.

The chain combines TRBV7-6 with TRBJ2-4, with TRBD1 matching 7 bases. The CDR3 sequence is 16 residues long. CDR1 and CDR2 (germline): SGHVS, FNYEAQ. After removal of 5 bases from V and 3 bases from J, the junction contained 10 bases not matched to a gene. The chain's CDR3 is CASSPGTAWGKNIQYF. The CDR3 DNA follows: TGTGCCAGCAGCCCAGGGACAGCCTGGGGCAAAAACATTCAGTACTTC. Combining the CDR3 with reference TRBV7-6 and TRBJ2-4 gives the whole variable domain GAGVSQSPRYKVTKRGQDVALRCDPISGHVSLYWYRQALGQGPEFLTYFNYEAQQDKSGLPNDRFSAERPEGSISTLTIQRTEQRDSAMYRCASSPGTAWGKNIQYFGAGTRLSVL.

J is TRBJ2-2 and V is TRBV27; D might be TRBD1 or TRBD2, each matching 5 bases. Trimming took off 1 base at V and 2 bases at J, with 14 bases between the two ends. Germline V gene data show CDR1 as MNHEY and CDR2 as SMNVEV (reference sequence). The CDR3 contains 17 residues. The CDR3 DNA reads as TGTGCCAGCAGTTTATTTCTACTCAGGGACAACACCGGGGAGCTGTTTTTT. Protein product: CASSLFLLRDNTGELFF.

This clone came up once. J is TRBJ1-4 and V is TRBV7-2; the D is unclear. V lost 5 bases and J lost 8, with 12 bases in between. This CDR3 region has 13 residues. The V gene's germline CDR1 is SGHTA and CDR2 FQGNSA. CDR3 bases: TGTGCCAGCAGCGTTAACTTTGAGGAAAAACTGTTTTTT. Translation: CASSVNFEEKLFF. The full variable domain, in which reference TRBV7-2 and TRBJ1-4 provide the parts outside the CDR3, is GAGVSQSPSNKVTEKGKDVELRCDPISGHTALYWYRQSLGQGLEFLIYFQGNSAPDKSGLPSDRFSAERTGGSVSTLTIQRTQQEDSAVYLCASSVNFEEKLFFGSGTQLSVL.

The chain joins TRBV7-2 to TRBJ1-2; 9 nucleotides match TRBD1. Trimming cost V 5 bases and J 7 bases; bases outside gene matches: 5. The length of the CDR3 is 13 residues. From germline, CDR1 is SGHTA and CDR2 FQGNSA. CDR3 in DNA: TGTGCCAGCAGCCGGGACAGGGTTGGTGGCTACACCTTC. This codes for CASSRDRVGGYTF.

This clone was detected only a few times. The CDR3 reads CASSGDFYGYTF. CDR3 coding DNA: TGTGCCAGCAGTGGGGACTTTTATGGCTACACCTTC. This chain connects TRBV25-1 to TRBJ1-2, with D possibly matching TRBD1 (5 bases). Between the trimmed V and J ends, which lost 4 bases and 5 bases, there was a span of 8 bases. Germline V lookup: CDR1 MGHDK, CDR2 SYGVNS. CDR3 length equals 12 residues.

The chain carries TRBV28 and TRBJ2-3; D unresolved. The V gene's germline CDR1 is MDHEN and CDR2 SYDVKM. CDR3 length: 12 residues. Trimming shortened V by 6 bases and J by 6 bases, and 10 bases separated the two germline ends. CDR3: CASSQGWDTQYF. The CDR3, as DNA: TGTGCCAGCAGCCAAGGTTGGGATACGCAGTATTTT.

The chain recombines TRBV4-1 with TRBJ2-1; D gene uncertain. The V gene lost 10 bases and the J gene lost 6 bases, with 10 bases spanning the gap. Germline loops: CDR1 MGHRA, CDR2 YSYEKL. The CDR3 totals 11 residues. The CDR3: CATGVGNEQFF. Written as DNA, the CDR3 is TGCGCCACCGGCGTCGGCAATGAGCAGTTCTTC.

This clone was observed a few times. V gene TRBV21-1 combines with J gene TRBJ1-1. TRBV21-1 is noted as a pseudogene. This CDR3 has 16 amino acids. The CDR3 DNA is TGTGCCAGCAGCAAACGGAGCAGGTCTTTGAACACTGAAGCTTTCTTT. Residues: CASSKRSRSLNTEAFF.

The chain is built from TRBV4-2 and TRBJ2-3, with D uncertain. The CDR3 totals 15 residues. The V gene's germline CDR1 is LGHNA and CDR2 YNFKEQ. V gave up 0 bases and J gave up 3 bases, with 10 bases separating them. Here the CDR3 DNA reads TGTGCCAGCAGCCAAGATAAAGCGCTGACAGATACGCAGTATTTT. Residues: CASSQDKALTDTQYF.

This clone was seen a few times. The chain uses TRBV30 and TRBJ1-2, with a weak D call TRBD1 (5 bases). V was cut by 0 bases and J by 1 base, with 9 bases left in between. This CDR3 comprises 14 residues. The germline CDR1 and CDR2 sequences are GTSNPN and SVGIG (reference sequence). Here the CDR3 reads CAWSVGRNNYGYTF. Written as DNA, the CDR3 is TGTGCCTGGAGTGTGGGGCGGAATAACTATGGCTACACCTTC. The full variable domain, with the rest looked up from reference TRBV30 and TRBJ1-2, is SQTIHQWPATLVQPVGSPLSLECTVEGTSNPNLYWYRQAAGRGLQLLFYSVGIGQISSEVPQNLSASRPQDRQFILSSKKLLLSDSGFYLCAWSVGRNNYGYTFGSGTRLTVV.

As DNA, the CDR3 is TGTGCCATCTCAGAGGTCCCCACAGGGCCAACATCTGGGAATGAGCAGTTCTTC. Translation gives CAISEVPTGPTSGNEQFF. The rearrangement uses TRBV28 and TRBJ2-1; D perhaps matches TRBD1 (6 bases). This CDR3 spans 18 amino acids. V lost 10 bases and J lost 7, with 32 bases in between. Germline V gives CDR1 MDHEN, CDR2 SYDVKM.

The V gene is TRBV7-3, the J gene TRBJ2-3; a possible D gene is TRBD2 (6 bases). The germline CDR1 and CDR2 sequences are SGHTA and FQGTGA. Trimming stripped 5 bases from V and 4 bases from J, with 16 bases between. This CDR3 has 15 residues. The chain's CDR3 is CASSTYGGSADTQYF. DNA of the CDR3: TGTGCCAGCAGCACCTACGGAGGGTCAGCAGATACGCAGTATTTT. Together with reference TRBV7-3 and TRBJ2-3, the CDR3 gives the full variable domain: GAGVSQTPSNKVTEKGKYVELRCDPISGHTALYWYRQSLGQGPEFLIYFQGTGAADDSGLPNDRFFAVRPEGSVSTLKIQRTERGDSAVYLCASSTYGGSADTQYFGPGTRLTVL.

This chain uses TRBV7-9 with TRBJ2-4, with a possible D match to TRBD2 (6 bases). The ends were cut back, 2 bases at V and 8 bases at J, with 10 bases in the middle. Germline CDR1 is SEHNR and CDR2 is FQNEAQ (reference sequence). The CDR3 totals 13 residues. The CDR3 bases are TGTGCCAGCAGCTTACGGGAGTGGGACATTCAGTACTTC. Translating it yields CASSLREWDIQYF.

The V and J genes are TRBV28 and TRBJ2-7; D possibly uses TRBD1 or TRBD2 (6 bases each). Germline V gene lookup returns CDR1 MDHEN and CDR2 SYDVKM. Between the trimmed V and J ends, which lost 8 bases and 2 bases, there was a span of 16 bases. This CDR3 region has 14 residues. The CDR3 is CASVRGGSTYEQYF. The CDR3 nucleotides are TGTGCCAGCGTCAGAGGGGGGAGCACCTACGAGCAGTACTTC.

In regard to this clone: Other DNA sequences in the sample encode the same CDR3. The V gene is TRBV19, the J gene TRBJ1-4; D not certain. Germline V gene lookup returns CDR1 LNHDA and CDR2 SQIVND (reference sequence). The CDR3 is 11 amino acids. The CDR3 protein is CGSATNEKLFF. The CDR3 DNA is TGTGGGAGTGCAACTAATGAAAAACTGTTTTTT.

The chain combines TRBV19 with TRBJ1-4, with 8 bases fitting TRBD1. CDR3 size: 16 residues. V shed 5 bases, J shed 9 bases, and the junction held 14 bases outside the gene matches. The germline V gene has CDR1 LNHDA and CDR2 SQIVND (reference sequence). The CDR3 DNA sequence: TGTGCCAGTAGTTTTCGACAGGGGAGCCTGTCGAAAAAACTGTTTTTT. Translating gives CASSFRQGSLSKKLFF.

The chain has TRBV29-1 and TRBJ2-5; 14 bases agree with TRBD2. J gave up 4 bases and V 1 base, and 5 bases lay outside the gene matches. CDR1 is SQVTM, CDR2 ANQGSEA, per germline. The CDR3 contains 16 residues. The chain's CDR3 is CSVEATSGRAGETQYF. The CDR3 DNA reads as TGCAGCGTTGAAGCGACTAGCGGGAGGGCCGGAGAGACCCAGTACTTC.

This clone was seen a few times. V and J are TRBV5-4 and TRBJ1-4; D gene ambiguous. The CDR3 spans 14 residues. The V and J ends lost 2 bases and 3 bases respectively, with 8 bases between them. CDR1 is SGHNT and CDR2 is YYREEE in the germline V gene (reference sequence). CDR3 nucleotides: TGTGCCAGCAGCTTCCGGACCTCTAATGAAAAACTGTTTTTT. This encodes CASSFRTSNEKLFF. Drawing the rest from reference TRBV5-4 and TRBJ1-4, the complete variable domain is ETGVTQSPTHLIKTRGQQVTLRCSSQSGHNTVSWYQQALGQGPQFIFQYYREEENGRGNFPPRFSGLQFPNYSSELNVNALELDDSALYLCASSFRTSNEKLFFGSGTQLSVL.

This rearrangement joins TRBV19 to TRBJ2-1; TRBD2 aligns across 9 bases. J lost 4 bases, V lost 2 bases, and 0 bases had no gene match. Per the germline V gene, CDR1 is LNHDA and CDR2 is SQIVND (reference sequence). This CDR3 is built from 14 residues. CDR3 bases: TGTGCCAGTAGTATACTAGCGGGATACAATGAGCAGTTCTTC. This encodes CASSILAGYNEQFF.

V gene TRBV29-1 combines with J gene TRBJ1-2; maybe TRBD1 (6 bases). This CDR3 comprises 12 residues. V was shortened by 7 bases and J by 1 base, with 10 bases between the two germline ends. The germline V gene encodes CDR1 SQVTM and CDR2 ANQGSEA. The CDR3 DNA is TGCAGCGGGACAGCCCTTAACTATGGCTACACCTTC. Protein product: CSGTALNYGYTF.

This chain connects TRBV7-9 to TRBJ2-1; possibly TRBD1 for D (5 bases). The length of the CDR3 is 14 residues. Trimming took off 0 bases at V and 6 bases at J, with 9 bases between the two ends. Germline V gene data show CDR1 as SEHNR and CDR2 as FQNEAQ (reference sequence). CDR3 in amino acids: CASSLAGAVNEQFF. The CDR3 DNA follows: TGTGCCAGCAGCTTAGCAGGGGCGGTCAATGAGCAGTTCTTC.